A selection of T cell receptor beta chains follows, all from one sample in a study of T-cell memory formation after mild COVID-19. TCRdb reprocessed the 5' RACE reads via MiXCR and lists one record per CDR3 protein. The sample holds around 510,000 distinct CDR3 sequences; roughly a fifth are singletons and the top ten take 7% to 9%. The sample comprised PBMCs or a T cell subset sorted from them (not recorded which). The origin of the receptors is an adult woman who had mild COVID-19 (a few samples of this study predate the infection). Cell type and time point are not known. Both conserved end residues are part of each CDR3. Each record gives: V gene, CDR3 length, clone size, D gene, J gene, CDR3 protein, CDR3 DNA. D genes are given only for firm matches. Size is omitted from some rows. Given values are once, few, many or a class for expanded clones.

TRBV7-6	14	few	-	TRBJ1-1	CASSLGEGGTEAFF	TGTGCCAGCAGCTTAGGAGAAGGGGGGACTGAAGCTTTCTTT
TRBV6-6	11	-	-	TRBJ2-4	CASREENIQYF	TGTGCCAGCAGAGAGGAAAACATTCAGTACTTC
TRBV28	14	-	-	TRBJ2-7	CASHESGSSYEQYF	TGTGCCAGCCACGAAAGCGGGTCCTCCTACGAGCAGTACTTC
TRBV18	15	few	-	TRBJ2-6	CASSPSVSGANVLTF	TGTGCCAGCTCACCCTCGGTCTCTGGGGCCAACGTCCTGACTTTC
TRBV7-2	14	many	TRBD1	TRBJ2-7	CASRSQGAESEQYF	TGTGCCAGCAGATCACAGGGGGCAGAGTCCGAGCAGTACTTC
TRBV21-1	16	-	-	TRBJ2-7	CASSKSRLAGPNEQYF	TGTGCCAGCAGCAAAAGTCGACTAGCGGGGCCCAACGAGCAGTACTTC
TRBV20-1	16	-	TRBD2	TRBJ2-7	CSARAPGLASSYEQYF	TGCAGTGCTAGAGCACCGGGACTAGCGAGCTCCTACGAGCAGTACTTC
TRBV29-1	10	-	-	TRBJ1-2	CSVVSGGYTF	TGCAGCGTTGTCAGTGGTGGCTACACCTTC
TRBV4-1	15	-	-	TRBJ2-5	CASSQVGVRQETQYF	TGCGCCAGCAGCCAAGTTGGGGTTAGGCAAGAGACCCAGTACTTC
TRBV18	13	-	-	TRBJ2-7	CASSPQGNYEQYF	TGTGCCAGCTCACCACAGGGCAACTACGAGCAGTACTTC
TRBV7-8	15	few	TRBD1	TRBJ1-1	CASSLGQGAITEAFF	TGTGCCAGCAGCTTGGGACAGGGGGCGATCACTGAAGCTTTCTTT
TRBV20-1	14	few	-	TRBJ1-1	CSARVWGMNTEAFF	TGCAGTGCTAGGGTCTGGGGAATGAACACTGAAGCTTTCTTT
TRBV7-6	17	few	-	TRBJ2-5	CASSLTNRLIRGETQYF	TGTGCCAGCAGCCTTACAAATCGTCTAATCCGTGGGGAGACCCAGTACTTC
TRBV7-9	16	-	TRBD2	TRBJ2-7	CASSGGIGDYTYEQYF	TGTGCCAGCAGCGGGGGGATTGGGGACTACACCTACGAGCAGTACTTC
TRBV10-2	14	-	TRBD1	TRBJ2-1	CASRDRVSYNEQFF	TGCGCCAGCCGGGACAGGGTATCCTACAATGAGCAGTTCTTC
TRBV24-1	14	-	-	TRBJ2-5	CATSDFKDTETQYF	TGTGCCACCAGTGATTTTAAGGACACGGAGACCCAGTACTTC
TRBV18	15	-	-	TRBJ2-5	CASSPTISGRETQYF	TGTGCCAGCTCACCGACCATCTCAGGGCGCGAGACCCAGTACTTC
TRBV9	15	few	TRBD2	TRBJ2-7	CASSVGGGPGREQYF	TGTGCCAGCAGCGTAGGGGGAGGGCCTGGTCGCGAGCAGTACTTC
TRBV5-1	14	-	-	TRBJ1-4	CASSLRGAGEKLFF	TGCGCCAGCAGCTTGAGGGGGGCTGGGGAAAAACTGTTTTTT
TRBV6-5	13	-	-	TRBJ2-4	CASSYSLRNIQYF	TGTGCCAGCAGTTACAGTCTCAGAAACATTCAGTACTTC
TRBV5-4	15	-	TRBD1	TRBJ2-7	CASRQDRGDSYEQYF	TGTGCCAGCAGGCAAGACAGGGGCGATAGTTACGAGCAGTACTTC
TRBV4-1	13	-	-	TRBJ2-7	CASSFWDTYEQYF	TGCGCCAGCAGCTTCTGGGACACTTACGAGCAGTACTTC
TRBV5-6	17	-	-	TRBJ1-5	CASSLQGERRNNQPQHF	TGTGCCAGCAGCTTGCAGGGTGAGAGGAGGAACAATCAGCCCCAGCATTTT
TRBV12-3/TRBV12-4	14	-	-	TRBJ2-2	CASSFPGNTGELFF	TGTGCCAGCAGTTTTCCAGGGAATACCGGGGAGCTGTTTTTT
TRBV28	15	few	TRBD1	TRBJ1-5	CASSLDTGGGQPQHF	TGTGCCAGCAGTTTAGACACAGGGGGTGGACAGCCCCAGCATTTT
TRBV3-1	16	few	-	TRBJ2-2	CASSQERIANTGELFF	TGTGCCAGCAGCCAAGAAAGAATTGCGAACACCGGGGAGCTGTTTTTT
TRBV7-3	13	few	-	TRBJ1-3	CASSLTDGNTIYF	TGTGCCAGCAGCTTAACAGACGGAAACACCATATATTTT
TRBV12-3/TRBV12-4	14	-	TRBD1	TRBJ1-2	CASSPQGLSYGYTF	TGTGCCAGCAGTCCACAGGGGCTGAGCTATGGCTACACCTTC
TRBV9	16	few	-	TRBJ2-1	CASSVAGRKAYNEQFF	TGTGCCAGCAGCGTAGCGGGCAGGAAAGCCTACAATGAGCAGTTCTTC
TRBV11-3	12	-	-	TRBJ2-7	CASSRSALEQYF	TGTGCCAGCAGCCGATCAGCTCTGGAGCAGTACTTC
TRBV24-1	13	many	-	TRBJ2-7	CATSGAGSHEQYF	TGTGCCACCAGTGGGGCAGGGAGCCACGAGCAGTACTTC
TRBV5-1	14	-	-	TRBJ2-5	CASTKGIAEETQYF	TGCGCCAGCACGAAGGGGATCGCGGAGGAGACCCAGTACTTC
TRBV7-2	13	few	-	TRBJ1-1	CASSLRGIAEAFF	TGTGCCAGCAGCTTAAGGGGCATTGCTGAAGCTTTCTTT
TRBV6-4	15	-	-	TRBJ2-3	CASSDSNRGRDTQYF	TGTGCCAGCAGTGACTCGAACCGGGGGAGAGATACGCAGTATTTT
TRBV14	16	-	TRBD1	TRBJ2-2	CASSAPGQGRTGELFF	TGTGCCAGCAGCGCCCCGGGACAGGGACGCACCGGGGAGCTGTTTTTT
TRBV15	15	few	TRBD1	TRBJ2-1	CATSRGGGGMNEQFF	TGTGCCACCAGCAGAGGAGGGGGCGGAATGAATGAGCAGTTCTTC
TRBV20-1	15	-	-	TRBJ2-1	CSARKRTATYNEQFF	TGCAGTGCTAGGAAACGGACAGCTACATACAATGAGCAGTTCTTC
TRBV27	12	-	-	TRBJ1-2	CASRTEGYGYTF	TGTGCCAGCAGAACGGAGGGCTATGGCTACACCTTC
TRBV7-9	15	few	TRBD2	TRBJ2-1	CASSSPSGGAGEQFF	TGTGCCAGCAGCTCACCTAGCGGGGGGGCCGGTGAGCAGTTCTTC
TRBV12-3/TRBV12-4	13	-	TRBD1	TRBJ1-5	CASSHQGGQPQHF	TGTGCCAGCAGCCACCAGGGGGGTCAGCCCCAGCATTTT
TRBV12-3/TRBV12-4	15	few	TRBD2	TRBJ2-1	CASSLVRGGPQEQFF	TGTGCCAGCAGCCTCGTACGGGGGGGGCCGCAAGAGCAGTTCTTC
TRBV7-9	14	few	-	TRBJ2-7	CASSLDRDSYEQYF	TGTGCCAGCAGCTTAGACAGGGACTCCTACGAGCAGTACTTC
TRBV5-8	16	-	-	TRBJ1-2	CASSLVRAVANYGYTF	TGTGCCAGCAGCTTGGTTCGGGCAGTAGCTAACTATGGCTACACCTTC
TRBV24-1	13	-	-	TRBJ1-1	CATSQGEVTEAFF	TGTGCCACCAGCCAGGGTGAAGTGACTGAAGCTTTCTTT
TRBV20-1	15	few	TRBD2	TRBJ2-3	CSAQLAGSSTDTQYF	TGCAGTGCTCAGTTAGCGGGGTCCAGCACAGATACGCAGTATTTT
TRBV29-1	17	-	TRBD2	TRBJ2-3	CSVSSGTSLISTDTQYF	TGCAGCGTTTCTAGCGGGACCTCTCTTATTAGCACAGATACGCAGTATTTT
TRBV12-3/TRBV12-4	12	-	-	TRBJ2-1	CASSSQSNEQFF	TGTGCCAGCAGTTCCCAGAGCAATGAGCAGTTCTTC
TRBV7-9	17	few	TRBD1	TRBJ2-1	CASSFSVWTGSDNEQFF	TGTGCCAGCAGCTTCTCGGTGTGGACAGGGTCCGACAATGAGCAGTTCTTC
TRBV5-1	19	-	TRBD1	TRBJ2-1	CASSTPPAGTGPSYNEQFF	TGCGCCAGCAGCACCCCTCCAGCCGGGACAGGGCCCTCCTACAATGAGCAGTTCTTC
TRBV7-8	16	few	-	TRBJ2-7	CASSSSRNSGTYEQYF	TGTGCCAGCAGCTCCTCTAGGAATTCGGGGACCTACGAGCAGTACTTC
TRBV6-6	14	few	-	TRBJ1-2	CASSTTDSWGGYTF	TGTGCCAGCAGTACCACGGACAGTTGGGGCGGCTACACCTTC
TRBV5-1	13	-	TRBD1	TRBJ1-2	CASSVDRGYGYTF	TGCGCCAGCAGCGTTGACAGGGGCTATGGCTACACCTTC
TRBV18	18	few	-	TRBJ1-5	CASSPFADPGSIGQPQHF	TGTGCCAGCTCACCATTTGCGGATCCCGGGAGTATAGGACAGCCCCAGCATTTT
TRBV4-1	14	few	-	TRBJ2-2	CASSQQGPTGELFF	TGCGCCAGCAGCCAACAGGGTCCCACCGGGGAGCTGTTTTTT